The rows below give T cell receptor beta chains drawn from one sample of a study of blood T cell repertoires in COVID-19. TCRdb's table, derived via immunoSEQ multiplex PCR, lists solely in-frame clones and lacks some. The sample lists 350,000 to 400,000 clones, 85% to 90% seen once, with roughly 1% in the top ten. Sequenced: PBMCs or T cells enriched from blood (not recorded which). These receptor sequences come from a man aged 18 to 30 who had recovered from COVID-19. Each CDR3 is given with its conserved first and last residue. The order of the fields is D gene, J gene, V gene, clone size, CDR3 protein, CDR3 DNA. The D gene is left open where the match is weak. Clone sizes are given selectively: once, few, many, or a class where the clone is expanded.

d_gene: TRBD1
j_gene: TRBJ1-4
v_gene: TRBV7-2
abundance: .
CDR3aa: CASSHQTGANEKLFF
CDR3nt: TGTGCCAGCAGCCATCAGACAGGGGCTAATGAAAAACTGTTTTTT

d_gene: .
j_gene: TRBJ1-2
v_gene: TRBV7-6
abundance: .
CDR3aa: CASSPGGQGNGYTF
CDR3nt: TGTGCCAGCAGCCCCGGGGGGCAGGGGAATGGCTACACCTTC

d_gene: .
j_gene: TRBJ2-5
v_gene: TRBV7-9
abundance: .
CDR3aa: CASSLVLGETQYF
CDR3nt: TGTGCCAGCAGCTTAGTTCTAGGAGAGACCCAGTACTTC

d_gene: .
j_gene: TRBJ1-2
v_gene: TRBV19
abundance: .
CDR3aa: CASTPPGRGYGYTF
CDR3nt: TGTGCCAGTACCCCCCCGGGCAGGGGCTATGGCTACACCTTC

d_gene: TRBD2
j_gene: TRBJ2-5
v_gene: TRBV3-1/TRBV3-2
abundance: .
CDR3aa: CASSSTSGHGETQYF
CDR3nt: TGTGCCAGCAGCTCGACTAGCGGACACGGAGAGACCCAGTACTTC

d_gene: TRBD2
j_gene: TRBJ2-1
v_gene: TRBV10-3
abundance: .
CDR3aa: CAISPGLAGSSYNEQFF
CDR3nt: TGTGCCATCAGCCCCGGACTAGCGGGTAGCTCCTACAATGAGCAGTTCTTC

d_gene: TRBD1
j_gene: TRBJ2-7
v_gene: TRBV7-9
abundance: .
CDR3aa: CASSSAPVDRAEHEQYF
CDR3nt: TGTGCCAGCAGCTCTGCACCGGTGGACAGGGCCGAACACGAGCAGTACTTC

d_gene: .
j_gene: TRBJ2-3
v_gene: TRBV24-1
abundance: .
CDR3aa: CATSGENADTQYF
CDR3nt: TGTGCCACCAGTGGGGAGAATGCAGATACGCAGTATTTT

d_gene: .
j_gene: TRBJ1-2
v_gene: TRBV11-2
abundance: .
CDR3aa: CASSSIKRRDYGYTF
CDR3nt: TGTGCCAGCAGCTCCATTAAGAGGCGGGACTATGGCTACACCTTC

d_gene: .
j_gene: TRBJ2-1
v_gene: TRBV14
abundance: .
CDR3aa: CASSQDRAGNPFF
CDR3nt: TGTGCCAGCAGCCAAGATCGGGCGGGAAACCCGTTCTTC

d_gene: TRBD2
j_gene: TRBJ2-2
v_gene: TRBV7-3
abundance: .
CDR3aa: CASSPLAGLNTGELFF
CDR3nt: TGTGCCAGCAGCCCCCTAGCGGGGCTGAACACCGGGGAGCTGTTTTTT

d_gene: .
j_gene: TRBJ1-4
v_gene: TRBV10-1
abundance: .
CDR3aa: CASSDGGIGEKLFF
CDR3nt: TGCGCCAGCAGTGATGGGGGGATAGGTGAAAAACTGTTTTTT

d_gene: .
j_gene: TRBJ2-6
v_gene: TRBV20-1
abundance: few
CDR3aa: CSASGTRSTGANVLTF
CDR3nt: TGCAGTGCTAGTGGGACAAGATCGACTGGGGCCAACGTCCTGACTTTC

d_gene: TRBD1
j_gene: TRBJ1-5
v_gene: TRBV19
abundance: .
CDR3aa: CASSIFTGGAGQPQHF
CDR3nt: TGTGCCAGTAGTATATTTACAGGGGGCGCGGGGCAGCCCCAGCATTTT

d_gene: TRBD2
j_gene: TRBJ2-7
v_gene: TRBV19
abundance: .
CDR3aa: CASSIREGYYEQYF
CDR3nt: TGTGCCAGTAGTATACGGGAGGGATACTACGAGCAGTACTTC

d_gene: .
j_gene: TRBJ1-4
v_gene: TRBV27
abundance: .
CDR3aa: CASRSLLREGSTNEKLFF
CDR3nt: TGTGCCAGCAGGTCCCTTTTGAGGGAGGGGTCAACTAATGAAAAACTGTTTTTT

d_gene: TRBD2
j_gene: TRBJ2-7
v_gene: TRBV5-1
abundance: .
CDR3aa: CASSLYTSGGAGEQYF
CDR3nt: TGCGCCAGCAGCTTGTACACTAGCGGGGGGGCTGGAGAGCAGTACTTC

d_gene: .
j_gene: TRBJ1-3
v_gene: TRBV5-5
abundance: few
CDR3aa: CASSLGDFSPSGNTIYF
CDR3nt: TGTGCCAGCAGCCTCGGGGACTTTAGCCCTTCTGGAAACACCATATATTTT

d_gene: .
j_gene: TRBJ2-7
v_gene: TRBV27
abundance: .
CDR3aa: CASSFAGAYEQYF
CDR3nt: TGTGCCAGCAGTTTCGCCGGGGCCTACGAGCAGTACTTC

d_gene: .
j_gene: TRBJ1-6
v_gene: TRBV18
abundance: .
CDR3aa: CASSPSSGGATSPLHF
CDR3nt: TGTGCCAGCTCACCTTCGTCGGGGGGCGCGACATCACCCCTCCACTTT

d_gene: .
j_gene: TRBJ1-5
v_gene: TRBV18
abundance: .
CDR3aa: CASSPMQGLNQPQHF
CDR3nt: TGTGCCAGCTCACCAATGCAGGGCCTTAATCAGCCCCAGCATTTT

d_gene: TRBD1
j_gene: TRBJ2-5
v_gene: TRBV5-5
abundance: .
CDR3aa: CASSSTGSGETQYF
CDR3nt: TGTGCCAGCAGCTCGACAGGGTCGGGGGAGACCCAGTACTTC

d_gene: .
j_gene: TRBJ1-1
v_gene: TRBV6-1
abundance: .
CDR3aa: CASSGTTVTKSLTNTEAFF
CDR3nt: TGTGCCAGCAGTGGGACGACAGTTACTAAGTCTTTGACGAACACTGAAGCTTTCTTT

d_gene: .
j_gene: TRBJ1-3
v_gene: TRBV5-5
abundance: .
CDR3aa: CASTSDGGISGNTIYF
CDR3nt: TGTGCCAGCACCTCCGACGGGGGGATCTCTGGAAACACCATATATTTT

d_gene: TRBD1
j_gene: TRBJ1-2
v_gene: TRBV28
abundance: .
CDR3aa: CASSPPGTGAYGYTF
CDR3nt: TGTGCCAGCAGTCCCCCGGGGACAGGGGCTTATGGCTACACCTTC

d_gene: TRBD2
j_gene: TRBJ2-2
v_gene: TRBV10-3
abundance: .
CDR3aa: CAISDVWREESGELFF
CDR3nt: TGTGCCATCAGTGACGTTTGGCGGGAGGAATCCGGGGAGCTGTTTTTT

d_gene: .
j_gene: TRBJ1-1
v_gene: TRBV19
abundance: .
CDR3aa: CASSWAPTGNTEAFF
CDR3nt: TGTGCCAGTAGTTGGGCCCCGACAGGGAACACTGAAGCTTTCTTT

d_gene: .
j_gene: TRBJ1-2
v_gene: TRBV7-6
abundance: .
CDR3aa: CASSLTLGGSGYGYTF
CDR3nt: TGTGCCAGCAGCTTAACTTTGGGGGGAAGTGGCTATGGCTACACCTTC

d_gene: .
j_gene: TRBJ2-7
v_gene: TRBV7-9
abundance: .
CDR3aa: CASSLGQNYEQYF
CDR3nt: TGTGCCAGCAGCTTAGGACAAAATTACGAGCAGTACTTC

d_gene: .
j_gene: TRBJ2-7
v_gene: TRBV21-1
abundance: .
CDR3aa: CASMGAREQYF
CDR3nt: TGTGCCAGCATGGGGGCGAGAGAGCAGTACTTC

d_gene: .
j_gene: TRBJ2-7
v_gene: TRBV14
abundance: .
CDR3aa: CASSHRTDFRQYF
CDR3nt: TGTGCCAGCAGCCACAGGACAGACTTTAGGCAGTACTTC

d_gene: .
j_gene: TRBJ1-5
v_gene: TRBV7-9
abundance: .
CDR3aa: CASSRTGFEGQPQHF
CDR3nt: TGTGCCAGCAGTCGAACAGGGTTCGAGGGCCAGCCCCAGCATTTT

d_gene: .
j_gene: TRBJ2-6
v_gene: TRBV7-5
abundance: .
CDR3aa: CARSLAGLLSGANVLTF
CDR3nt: TGTGCCAGAAGCTTAGCAGGTCTACTCTCTGGGGCCAACGTCCTGACTTTC

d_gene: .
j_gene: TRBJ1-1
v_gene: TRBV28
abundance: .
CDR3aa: CASSSETVVLNTEAFF
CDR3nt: TGTGCCAGCAGTTCGGAAACAGTCGTATTAAACACTGAAGCTTTCTTT

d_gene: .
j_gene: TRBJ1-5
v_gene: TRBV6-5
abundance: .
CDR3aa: CASRRDNQPQHF
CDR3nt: TGTGCCTCCCGGAGGGACAATCAGCCCCAGCATTTT

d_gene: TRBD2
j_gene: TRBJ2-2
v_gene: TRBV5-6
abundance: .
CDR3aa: CASSPYSGGASGELFF
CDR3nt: TGTGCCAGCAGCCCATATAGCGGGGGGGCGAGCGGGGAGCTGTTTTTT

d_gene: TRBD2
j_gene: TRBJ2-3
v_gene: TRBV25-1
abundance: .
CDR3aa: CASSRVGGRDTQYF
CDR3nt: TGTGCCAGCAGTCGAGTGGGAGGGCGAGATACGCAGTATTTT

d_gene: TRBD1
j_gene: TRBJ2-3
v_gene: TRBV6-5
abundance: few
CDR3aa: CASRSGTGFTDTQYF
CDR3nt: TGTGCCAGCAGGAGCGGGACAGGGTTCACAGATACGCAGTATTTT

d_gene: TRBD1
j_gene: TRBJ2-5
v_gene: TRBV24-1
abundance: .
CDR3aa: CATSDQGSRGETQYF
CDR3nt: TGTGCCACCAGTGATCAGGGGAGCAGGGGGGAGACCCAGTACTTC

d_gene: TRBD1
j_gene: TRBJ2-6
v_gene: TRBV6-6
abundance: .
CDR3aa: CASSRLTGTGGTSGANVLTF
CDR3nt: TGTGCCAGCAGTCGTCTAACCGGGACAGGGGGAACCTCTGGGGCCAACGTCCTGACTTTC

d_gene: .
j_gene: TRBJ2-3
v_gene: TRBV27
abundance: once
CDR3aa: CASSTGTFTDTQYF
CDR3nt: TGTGCCAGCAGCACAGGGACCTTCACAGATACGCAGTATTTT